This T cell receptor beta chain is drawn from a study of blood T cell repertoires in COVID-19. Study information: Italy, Spain and the United States were the sources of the convalescent and acute COVID-19 samples. Sources were T cells, B-cell-depleted T cells, or PBMCs; the material itself was cDNA or gDNA.

In the original processing: How many nucleated cells were present was estimated from reference gene primer amplification. Sequenced by immunoSEQ multiplex PCR; TCRdb stores in-frame clones only, minus some. The V and J calls and clone size are taken from that table; D and trimming were inferred from the DNA. The profile shows around 200,000 clones, more than 70% of them singletons. Germline lookup yields CDR1 SGHVS and CDR2 FQNEAQ. The CDR3 has 16 residues. V was clipped by 3 bases and J by 6 bases, with 18 bases between them. The TCR was taken from a man aged 40-49 years with active or convalescent COVID-19. Sequencing input: peripheral blood. This chain links TRBV7-8 with TRBJ1-3, with a weak D call TRBD1 (6 bases). CDR3 amino acids: CASSFHPRRGANTIYF. The CDR3 nucleotides read TGTGCCAGCAGCTTTCACCCTCGTCGGGGGGCAAACACCATATATTTT.